Listed here is a single T cell receptor beta chain. This sample stems from a study of blood T cell repertoires in COVID-19. Study-level information: Both acute and convalescent COVID-19 samples were obtained from the United States, Italy and Spain. Nucleic acid was either cDNA or gDNA, and it came from T cells, B-cell-depleted T cells, or PBMCs.

CDR3 length: 16 residues. Germline CDR1 SGHVS, CDR2 FQNEAQ. V was shortened by 7 bases and J by 2 bases, with 18 bases between the two germline ends. Among Cohort 3 donors, those recovered had two negative PCRs, clearance, or symptom resolution. Per the authors' pipeline: Amplification with reference gene primers provided the estimates of nucleated cell counts. The repertoire was sequenced with immunoSEQ multiplex PCR; TCRdb's copy has only in-frame clones and lacks some. V, J and clone size are those of that table, while D and trimming were read from the DNA. The data contain 190,000 or so clones, 87% of them singletons.

The sequence was obtained from a woman aged 30 to 39 who had recovered from COVID-19. The sequenced material came from PBMCs or T cells enriched from blood (not recorded which). The J gene is TRBJ1-3, the V gene TRBV7-8; D might be TRBD1 (6 bases). CDR3 in DNA: TGTGCCAGCACCCAGAGGGGGACGGGCCCTGGAAACACCATATATTTT. Its translation is CASTQRGTGPGNTIYF.